This TCR beta chain comes out of a study of control samples from healthy donors and cancer patients (dated by TCRdb to between 2020 and 2021). Turning to this clone: This clone's antigen is unknown.

Counted from cysteine to phenylalanine, this CDR3 has 13 amino acids. Of the read, only the CDR3 DNA is kept; its 39 bases are in frame from base 1. The germline V gene sets CDR1 to KGHSH and CDR2 to LQKENI. Germline trimming: 2 bases from V, 8 bases from J; junction bases outside gene matches: 1. Library preparation was by the immunoSEQ multiplex PCR assay. Imported from immuneACCESS, the table was reduced by TCRdb to in-frame sequences with V and J called. These copies leave out some clones; in studies compared against another copy, an unresolved V gene accounts for under half, and the cause of the remainder is not known. The table for this sample lists under 200,000 clones. About 2.2% of the sample lies in the top ten.

The specimen was blood. The chain is made from TRBV18 and TRBJ1-4, with 8 bases in between that match TRBD1. This receptor was identified in a woman younger than 45 in good health. The DNA sequence is given as TGTGCCAGCTCACCAGGACAGGGCGAAAAACTGTTTTTT. This is translated as CASSPGQGEKLFF.